A single T cell receptor beta chain is shown here with its context. Antigen unknown. The V end was cut by 4 bases, the J end by 1 base, with 12 bases between. The CDR3 has 15 amino acids. Germline loops: CDR1 SGHTS, CDR2 YDEGEE. The data are from a study of T cell responses to AZD1222 COVID-19 vaccine. General study points: Regions left unmutated in variants are reportedly the target of nearly half of spike-specific TCRs.

Assay: immunoSEQ multiplex PCR; the TCRdb copy retains only in-frame clones and omits some. The sample shows approximately 200,000 clones, around nine tenths of them seen only once. The sequencing used peripheral blood, collected on day 0 of AZD1222 vaccination. V is TRBV5-8 and J is TRBJ1-5; D is undetermined. The sequence was collected from an adult in good health. CDR3 in amino acids: CASSHGLVSNQPQHF. The CDR3 coding sequence is TGTGCCAGCAGCCACGGCCTGGTCAGCAATCAGCCCCAGCATTTT.